The source of this TCR beta chain is a study of OX40 agonist ivuxolimab in advanced cancers. About the research overall: Three patients got partial responses; one had hepatocellular carcinoma and two had cutaneous melanoma.

Patients who had autoimmune disease history or got systemic immunosuppression were left out. The CDR3 runs 16 residues. V was shortened by 2 bases and J by 1 base, with 11 bases between the two germline ends. Germline V lookup: CDR1 SGHTA, CDR2 FQGTGA. This table comes from immunoSEQ multiplex PCR, and its TCRdb copy is limited to in-frame clones, with some not included. The table has under 100,000 clones, roughly 90% seen once; the top ten hold 0.45% to 0.65%. This chain joins TRBV7-3 and TRBJ2-2; TRBD1 might be the D (5 bases). The specimen comprised CD4+ or CD8+ T cells sorted from blood, sampled in a trial of the OX40 agonist ivuxolimab. This clonotype was obtained from an adult with an advanced solid tumor such as melanoma, head and neck, liver or kidney cancer. In DNA form, the CDR3 reads TGTGCCAGCAGCTTAGTGGCAGGGTGGAACACCGGGGAGCTGTTTTTT. Protein sequence: CASSLVAGWNTGELFF.